Below, 25 T cell receptor beta chains from the same sample are listed, as sequenced in a study of blood T cell repertoires in COVID-19. Method: immunoSEQ multiplex PCR; TCRdb's copy keeps in-frame clones and lacks some. Of approximately 130,000 clones listed, approximately 87% are singletons. Sequencing was done on a sample of peripheral blood. All receptors come from a woman between 50 and 59 years old with acute or convalescent COVID-19.

The chain couples TRBV5-5 to TRBJ2-2; D remains ambiguous. The CDR3 is made up of 14 amino acids. Germline V gene lookup returns CDR1 SGHKS and CDR2 YYEKEE (reference sequence). Trimming removed 4 bases at V and 4 bases at J, with 11 bases between. CDR3 protein: CASSPPTSTGELFF. The DNA of the CDR3 is TGTGCCAGCAGCCCGCCGACTTCCACCGGGGAGCTGTTTTTT.

This chain links TRBV2 with TRBJ1-2; tentatively, D is TRBD1 (6 bases). Deletions cut 7 bases from V and 2 bases from J, with 14 bases between. The CDR3 covers 14 residues. Germline values: CDR1 SNHLY, CDR2 FYNNEI. CDR3 in amino acids: CASTEGRGNYGYTF. Here the CDR3 DNA reads TGTGCCAGCACCGAGGGTAGGGGGAACTATGGCTACACCTTC.

V usage is TRBV7-2 and J usage is TRBJ1-5; 7 bases are a match to TRBD1. V shed 6 bases, J shed 1 base, and the junction held 6 bases outside the gene matches. Germline values: CDR1 SGHTA, CDR2 FQGNSA. This CDR3 is 15 amino acids long. CDR3 sequence: CASSYRGSSNQPQHF. CDR3 bases: TGTGCCAGCAGTTACAGGGGATCGAGCAATCAGCCCCAGCATTTT.

This chain connects TRBV30 to TRBJ2-3; unclear D gene. CDR1 and CDR2 from the germline V gene are GTSNPN and SVGIG (reference sequence). The CDR3 spans 14 residues. V was pared by 2 bases and J by 4 bases, with 13 bases between. The CDR3 coding sequence is TGTGCCTGGAGTCCCGGCCCCCAGGCAGATACGCAGTATTTT. Translating it yields CAWSPGPQADTQYF.

The chain recombines TRBV15 with TRBJ1-2; no definite D call. The CDR3 runs 15 residues. Germline-derived CDR1 and CDR2 are LNHNV and YYDKDF (reference sequence). The V and J ends lost 0 bases and 6 bases respectively, with 14 bases between them. CDR3 coding DNA: TGTGCCACCAGCAGAGATGGAGCCAGTTACGATGGCTACACCTTC. Amino acid sequence: CATSRDGASYDGYTF.

The chain couples TRBV19 to TRBJ2-4, with a tentative D call TRBD1 (6 bases). Germline values: CDR1 LNHDA, CDR2 SQIVND (reference sequence). This CDR3 has 16 amino acids. V was pared by 1 base and J by 0 bases, with 10 bases between. DNA for the CDR3: TGTGCCAGTAGTATAGTGGACAGACTAGCCAAAAACATTCAGTACTTC. It yields the protein CASSIVDRLAKNIQYF. The variable domain in full, with the rest retrieved from reference TRBV19 and TRBJ2-4, is DGGITQSPKYLFRKEGQNVTLSCEQNLNHDAMYWYRQDPGQGLRLIYYSQIVNDFQKGDIAEGYSVSREKKESFPLTVTSAQKNPTAFYLCASSIVDRLAKNIQYFGAGTRLSVL.

The gene calls are TRBV15 and TRBJ2-1; D might be TRBD2 (6 bases). Germline V gene data show CDR1 as LNHNV and CDR2 as YYDKDF (reference sequence). The CDR3 extends over 16 amino acids. Trimming cost V 4 bases and J 2 bases, with 15 bases left between them. This CDR3 reads CATSTRGGRTYNEQFF. CDR3 bases: TGTGCCACCAGCACAAGAGGAGGGAGGACCTACAATGAGCAGTTCTTC.

The chain couples TRBV16 to TRBJ2-7, with TRBD2 as a possible D gene (5 bases). There are 14 residues in the CDR3. Germline values: CDR1 KGHSY, CDR2 FQNENV. V was trimmed by 2 bases and J by 6 bases, leaving 14 bases between them. CDR3 residues: CASSQRGSGGEQYF. DNA for the CDR3: TGTGCCAGCAGCCAAAGAGGCAGCGGAGGCGAGCAGTACTTC.

This rearrangement joins TRBV5-1 to TRBJ1-5, with TRBD1 identical over 8 bases. CDR1 and CDR2 from the germline V gene are SGHRS and YFSETQ. The V segment lost 0 bases and the J segment 6 bases; nucleotides outside the gene matches: 14. This CDR3 contains 18 residues. CDR3 nucleotides: TGCGCCAGCAGCTTGGGGCCAACAAGTCGACAGGGGATTCAGCCCCAGCATTTT. Its translation: CASSLGPTSRQGIQPQHF.

This rearrangement joins TRBV2 to TRBJ2-5; 10 bases are a match to TRBD2. V was pared by 7 bases and J by 5 bases, with 10 bases of the junction left unmatched. The CDR3 has 15 amino acids. CDR1 and CDR2 (germline): SNHLY, FYNNEI. In nucleotides, the CDR3 is TGTGCCAGCATTGGGACTAGCGCCAGGGGGGAGACCCAGTACTTC. Amino acids: CASIGTSARGETQYF.

This rearrangement joins TRBV2 to TRBJ1-2; no clear D gene. CDR3 length: 14 amino acids. Trimming stripped 7 bases from V and 3 bases from J, with 15 bases between. The germline gives CDR1 SNHLY, CDR2 FYNNEI. As DNA, the CDR3 is TGTGCCAGCAAAGATTCGGGTGGAGACTATGGCTACACCTTC. This codes for CASKDSGGDYGYTF.

The CDR3 DNA follows: TGTGCCAGCAGCTCCTACCAGGGGGAGCATGGCTACACCTTC. As protein: CASSSYQGEHGYTF. V is TRBV7-2 and J is TRBJ1-2; 7 nucleotides agree with TRBD1. CDR1 SGHTA and CDR2 FQGNSA come from the germline V gene. With 4 bases clipped from V and 6 bases from J, the junction kept 8 bases outside the gene matches. CDR3 length: 14 amino acids.

The chain links TRBV7-2 to TRBJ2-7; 7 bases align to TRBD1. Germline V gene sequence: CDR1 SGHTA, CDR2 FQGNSA. The CDR3 length is 17 residues. Unmatched junction bases numbered 11, after V lost 1 base and J lost 2 bases. CDR3 amino acids: CASSLVLNRDSPYEQYF. As DNA, the CDR3 is TGTGCCAGCAGCTTAGTTTTGAACCGGGACAGCCCCTACGAGCAGTACTTC.

The chain is built from TRBV28 and TRBJ1-5; perhaps TRBD1 as D (5 bases). The germline CDR1 and CDR2 sequences are MDHEN and SYDVKM. The CDR3 totals 14 residues. V lost 6 bases and J 0 bases, leaving 9 bases between the germline ends. CDR3 nucleotide sequence: TGTGCCAGCAGAGGACACCTTAGCAATCAGCCCCAGCATTTT. As protein: CASRGHLSNQPQHF.

V gene TRBV27 combines with J gene TRBJ2-3, with 9 bases fitting TRBD2. The CDR3 consists of 14 residues. Per germline, CDR1 MNHEY and CDR2 SMNVEV (reference sequence). The V and J ends lost 4 bases and 1 base, in that order; junction bases with no gene match: 0. The CDR3 DNA sequence: TGTGCCAGCAGTTGGACTAGCGGCACAGATACGCAGTATTTT. It is translated as CASSWTSGTDTQYF.

This chain links TRBV12-3 or TRBV12-4 with TRBJ2-5, with D tentatively TRBD2 (7 bases). V lost 7 bases and J lost 7, with 10 bases in between. The CDR3 is 11 amino acids. The CDR3 DNA follows: TGTGCCAGCAAGGGGGGGGTGACCCAGTACTTC. It specifies CASKGGVTQYF.

The chain links TRBV4-3 to TRBJ1-5; no firm D call. Per the germline V gene, CDR1 is LGHNA and CDR2 is YSLEER. The CDR3 consists of 17 residues. The V end lost 1 base, the J end lost 9 bases, and 22 bases lay between the germline ends. The CDR3 coding sequence is TGCGCCAGCAGCCAAGTGACTTTATCGGGATTTGAGGGGCCCCAGCATTTT. This encodes CASSQVTLSGFEGPQHF.

This chain connects TRBV7-2 to TRBJ2-1; D is undetermined. CDR1 is SGHTA, CDR2 FQGNSA, per germline. V lost 2 bases, J lost 10 bases, and 9 bases lay in between. The CDR3 length is 12 residues. DNA for the CDR3: TGTGCCAGCAGCTTACTTAGTAAGGAGCAGTTCTTC. This codes for CASSLLSKEQFF.

The chain couples TRBV30 to TRBJ2-2; D ambiguous. CDR3 length equals 13 residues. CDR1 is GTSNPN, CDR2 SVGIG, per germline (reference sequence). With 3 bases removed from V and 7 bases from J, the gap between germline ends came to 12 bases. Here the CDR3 DNA reads TGTGCCTGGAGGCCGCGTAGGAGCGGGGAGCTGTTTTTT. Its translation: CAWRPRRSGELFF.

The chain couples TRBV7-2 to TRBJ1-3; TRBD1 might be the D (5 bases). Germline assignment: CDR1 SGHTA and CDR2 FQGNSA. The length of the CDR3 is 15 residues. V shed 4 bases and J shed 2 bases, with 12 bases lying between them. CDR3 coding DNA: TGTGCCAGCAGCTGGGCGGGGCAGACTGGAAACACCATATATTTT. This gives the protein CASSWAGQTGNTIYF.

The chain combines TRBV6-5 with TRBJ1-5; D is unresolved. The CDR3 is 10 amino acids. Trimming removed 9 bases from V and 8 bases from J, with 8 bases in between. Germline V gene data show CDR1 as MNHEY and CDR2 as SVGAGI. CDR3: CARRLEPQHF. CDR3 nucleotide sequence: TGTGCCAGACGGTTGGAGCCCCAGCATTTT.

The chain uses TRBV5-1 and TRBJ1-1; 7 bases match TRBD1. The CDR3 covers 15 residues. Germline V gene lookup returns CDR1 SGHRS and CDR2 YFSETQ. The J segment lost 1 base and the V segment lost 4 bases, leaving 7 bases of the junction unmatched. CDR3 bases: TGCGCCAGCAGCGGGCAGGGGGGCGCGAACACTGAAGCTTTCTTT. Translation gives CASSGQGGANTEAFF.

The chain couples TRBV3-1 (or the pseudogene TRBV3-2) to TRBJ2-1; possible D gene TRBD2, 6 bases. Germline lookup yields CDR1 LGHDT and CDR2 YNNKEL (reference sequence). The V end lost 4 bases, the J end lost 9 bases, and 7 bases lay between the germline ends. The CDR3 has 11 residues. The chain's CDR3 is CASSLGGEQFF. Written as DNA, the CDR3 is TGTGCCAGCAGCCTGGGGGGTGAGCAGTTCTTC.

This chain links TRBV6-6 with TRBJ2-7, with D possibly matching TRBD1 (6 bases). Germline loops: CDR1 MNHNY, CDR2 SVGAGI (reference sequence). V lost 6 bases to trimming and J lost 5 bases, with 14 bases between them. The CDR3 sequence is 13 residues long. The CDR3 loop is CASSQTGIDEQYF. CDR3 bases: TGTGCCAGCAGCCAAACAGGGATCGACGAGCAGTACTTC.

This chain connects TRBV29-1 to TRBJ2-1; TRBD2 aligns across 9 bases. The J segment lost 4 bases and the V segment lost 4 bases, leaving 5 bases of the junction unmatched. The CDR3 is made up of 14 amino acids. CDR1 SQVTM and CDR2 ANQGSEA come from the germline V gene. CDR3 bases: TGCAGCGTTGGGTGGGGACTAGCTTACAATGAGCAGTTCTTC. It is translated as CSVGWGLAYNEQFF.